This T cell receptor beta chain was identified in a study of blood T cell repertoires in COVID-19. Study details: Specimens from acute and convalescent COVID-19 originated in the United States, Italy and Spain. T cells, B-cell-depleted T cells, or PBMCs provided the cDNA or gDNA that served as material.

In the authors' methods: By means of reference gene primer amplification, nucleated cell counts were estimated. Clones were read by immunoSEQ multiplex PCR, and TCRdb kept only the in-frame ones, dropping some. Clone size and V and J calls were adopted from that table, with D and trimming inferred from the DNA. The sample includes roughly 250,000 clones, around 90% of them seen just once. Participants, roughly 18 to 89 years old, spanned 25 or so US areas. CDR1 and CDR2 (germline): LGHNT, FRNRAP. The V and J ends lost 4 bases and 5 bases, in that order; junction bases with no gene match: 11. This CDR3 spans 17 amino acids.

The genes are TRBV12-5 and TRBJ2-1; 10 nucleotides line up with TRBD2. Sequencing input: PBMCs or T cells enriched from blood (not recorded which). The receptor's source is a woman between 25 and 40 years old with acute COVID-19. CDR3 residues: CASGSYSGTSDHNEQFF. DNA for the CDR3: TGTGCTAGTGGTTCTTATTCCGGGACTAGCGACCACAATGAGCAGTTCTTC.